The source of this T cell receptor (beta chain) is a study of regulatory T cells in long-lasting Graves disease. The study, taken as a whole, reports: Persistent patients shared 2,741 public clonotypes among themselves. Newly diagnosed patients shared fewer, at about a thousand. Persistent-disease Graves' patients showed less TCR diversity than new cases.

The time point: newly diagnosed GD, antithyroid drugs for less than 3 months. PBMCs provided the RNA from which the TCR library was made. An endocrinology department in Xi'an, China, recruited the patients. The CDR3 totals 15 residues. V shed 0 bases, J shed 2 bases, and the junction held 2 bases outside the gene matches. The germline V gene encodes CDR1 SGDLS and CDR2 YYNGEE. This clonotype was observed at least ten times. Its antigen is still unknown. CDR3 regions were amplified by Arm-PCR using iRepertoire HTBI primers to build TCR beta libraries. TCRdb reprocessed the multiplex PCR reads via MiXCR and lists one record per CDR3 protein. The sample holds 540,000 or so distinct CDR3 sequences; about 13% are singletons and the top ten take 8% to 10%. This same sample was also part of a study on T cells in Graves' hyperthyroidism and ophthalmopathy.

The rearrangement uses TRBV9 and TRBJ2-1, with 7 bases aligning to TRBD2. This TCR derives from a man aged 25 to 40 with Graves disease. The sequences come from peripheral blood mononuclear cells (PBMCs), collected at new diagnosis, from a patient treated with antithyroid drugs. Written as DNA, the CDR3 is TGTGCCAGCAGCGTAGCAGCGGGAACCTACAATGAGCAGTTCTTC. Protein: CASSVAAGTYNEQFF.